What follows describes a single T cell receptor beta chain. The data originate from a study of neurological immune-mediated disorders. Per germline, CDR1 DFQATT and CDR2 SNEGSKA (reference sequence). The V gene end was trimmed by 1 base and the J gene end by 0 bases; junction bases not matched to a gene: 4. The CDR3 spans 15 residues. The team produced cDNA through 5'RACE using 10-nucleotide random UMIs. TCRdb re-called the 5' RACE reads with MiXCR, one entry per CDR3 protein. The table shows about 18,000 distinct CDR3 sequences, with about a quarter occurring only once. The chain links TRBV20-1 to TRBJ2-3, with 7 bases identical to TRBD1. Material: PBMCs. The clonotype was recovered from a man aged 45-60 years with HTLV-1-associated myelopathy (HAM/TSP). This chain's CDR3 is CSARAPDRSTDTQYF. The CDR3 bases are TGCAGTGCTAGAGCCCCGGACAGGAGCACAGATACGCAGTATTTT.